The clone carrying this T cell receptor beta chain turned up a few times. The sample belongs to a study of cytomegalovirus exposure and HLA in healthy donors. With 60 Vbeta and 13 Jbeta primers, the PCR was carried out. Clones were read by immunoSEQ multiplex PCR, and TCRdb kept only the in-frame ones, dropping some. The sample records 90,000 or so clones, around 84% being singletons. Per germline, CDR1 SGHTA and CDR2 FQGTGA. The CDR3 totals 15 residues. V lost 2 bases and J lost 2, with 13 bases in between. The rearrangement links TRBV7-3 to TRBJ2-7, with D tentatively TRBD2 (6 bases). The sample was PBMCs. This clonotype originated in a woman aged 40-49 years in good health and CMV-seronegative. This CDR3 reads CASSLQGSGPYEQYF. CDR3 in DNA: TGTGCCAGCAGCTTACAAGGTAGCGGTCCCTACGAGCAGTACTTC.